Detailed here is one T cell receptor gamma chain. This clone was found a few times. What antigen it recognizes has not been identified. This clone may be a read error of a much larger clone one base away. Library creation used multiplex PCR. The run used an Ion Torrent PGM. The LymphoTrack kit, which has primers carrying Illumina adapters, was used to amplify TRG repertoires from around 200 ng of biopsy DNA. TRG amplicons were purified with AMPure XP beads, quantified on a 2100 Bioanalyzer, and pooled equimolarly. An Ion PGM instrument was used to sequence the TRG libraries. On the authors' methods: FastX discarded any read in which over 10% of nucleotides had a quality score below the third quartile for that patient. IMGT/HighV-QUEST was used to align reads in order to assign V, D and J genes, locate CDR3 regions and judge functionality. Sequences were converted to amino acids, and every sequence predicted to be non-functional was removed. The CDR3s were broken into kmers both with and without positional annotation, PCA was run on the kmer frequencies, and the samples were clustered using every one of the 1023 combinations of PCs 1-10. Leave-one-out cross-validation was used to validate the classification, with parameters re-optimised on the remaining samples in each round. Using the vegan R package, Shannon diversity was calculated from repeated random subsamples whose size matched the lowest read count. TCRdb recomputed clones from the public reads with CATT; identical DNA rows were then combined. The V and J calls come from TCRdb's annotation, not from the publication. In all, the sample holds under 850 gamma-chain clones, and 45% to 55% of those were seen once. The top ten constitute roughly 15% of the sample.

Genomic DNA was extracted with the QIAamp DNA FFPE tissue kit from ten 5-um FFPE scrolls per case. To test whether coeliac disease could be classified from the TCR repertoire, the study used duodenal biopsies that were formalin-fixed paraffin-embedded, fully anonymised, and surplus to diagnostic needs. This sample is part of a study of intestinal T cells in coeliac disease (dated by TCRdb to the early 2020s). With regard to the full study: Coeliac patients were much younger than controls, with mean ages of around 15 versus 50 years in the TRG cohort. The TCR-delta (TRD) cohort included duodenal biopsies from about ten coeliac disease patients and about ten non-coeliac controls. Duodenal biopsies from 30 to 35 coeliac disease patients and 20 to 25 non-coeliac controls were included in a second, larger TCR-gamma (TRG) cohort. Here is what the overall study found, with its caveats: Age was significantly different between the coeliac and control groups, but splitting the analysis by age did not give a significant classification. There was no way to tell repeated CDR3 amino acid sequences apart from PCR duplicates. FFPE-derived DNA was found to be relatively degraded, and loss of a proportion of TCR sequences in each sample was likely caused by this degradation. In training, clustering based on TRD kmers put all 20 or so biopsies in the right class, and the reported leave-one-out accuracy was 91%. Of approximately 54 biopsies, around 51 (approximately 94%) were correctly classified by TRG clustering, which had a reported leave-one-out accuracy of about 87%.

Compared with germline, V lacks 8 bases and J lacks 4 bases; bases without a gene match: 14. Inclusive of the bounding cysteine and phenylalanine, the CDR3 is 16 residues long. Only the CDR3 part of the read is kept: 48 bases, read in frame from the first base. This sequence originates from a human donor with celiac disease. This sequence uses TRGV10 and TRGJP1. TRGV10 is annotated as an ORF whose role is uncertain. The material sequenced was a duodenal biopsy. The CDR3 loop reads CAAWDPPRDTGWFKIF. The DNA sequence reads TGTGCTGCGTGGGATCCCCCACGTGACACTGGTTGGTTCAAGATATTT.